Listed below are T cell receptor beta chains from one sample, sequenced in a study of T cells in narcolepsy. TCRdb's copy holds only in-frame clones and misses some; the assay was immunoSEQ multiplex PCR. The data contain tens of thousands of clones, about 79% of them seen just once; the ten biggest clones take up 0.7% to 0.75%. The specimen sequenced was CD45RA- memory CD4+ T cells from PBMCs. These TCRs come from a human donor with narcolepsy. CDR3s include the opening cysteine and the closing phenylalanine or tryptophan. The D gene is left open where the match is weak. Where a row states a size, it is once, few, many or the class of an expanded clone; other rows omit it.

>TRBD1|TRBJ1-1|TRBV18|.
TGTGCCAGCTCACCTCAAGGGACAGGGAGCACTGAAGCTTTCTTT
CASSPQGTGSTEAFF
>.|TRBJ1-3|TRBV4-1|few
TGCGCCAGCAGCCACCGGGACCCCGGAAACACCATATATTTT
CASSHRDPGNTIYF
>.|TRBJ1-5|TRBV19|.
TGTGCCAGTAGTAATGGAGAGAGGGATCAGCCCCAGCATTTT
CASSNGERDQPQHF
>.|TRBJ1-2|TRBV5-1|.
TGCGCCAGCAGCTTGGAAGGGGGGATCTATGGCTACACCTTC
CASSLEGGIYGYTF
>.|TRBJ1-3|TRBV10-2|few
TGCGCCAGCAGGAATGACCCCGGGAACACCATATATTTT
CASRNDPGNTIYF
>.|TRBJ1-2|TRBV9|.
TGTGCCAGCAGCGTAGAGTCAGGGAGGGGATCCTATGGCTACACCTTC
CASSVESGRGSYGYTF
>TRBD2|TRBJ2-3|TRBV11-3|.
TGTGCCAGCAGCTTGAGGACCGGGGGGGCAGATACGCAGTATTTT
CASSLRTGGADTQYF
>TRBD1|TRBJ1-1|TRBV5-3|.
TGTGCCAGACCTCAGGGGGGCAAAAAGAACTACACTGAAGCTTTCTTT
CARPQGGKKNYTEAFF
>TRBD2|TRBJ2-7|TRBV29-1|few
TGCAGCGTTGGAGGACTAGCGCTTAGCTCCTACGAGCAGTACTTC
CSVGGLALSSYEQYF
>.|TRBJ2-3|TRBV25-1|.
TGTGCCAGCAGTGCCCAGGGGCGAGATACGCAGTATTTT
CASSAQGRDTQYF
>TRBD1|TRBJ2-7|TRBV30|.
TGTGCCTGGAGTGTAGACAGGGGAATCTACGAGCAGTACTTC
CAWSVDRGIYEQYF
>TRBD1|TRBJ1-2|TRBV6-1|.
TGTGCCAGCAGTGACCGGGACAGAGGCGGCTACACCTTC
CASSDRDRGGYTF
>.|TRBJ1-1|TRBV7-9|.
TGTGCCAGCAGCTTAGGAGGACAGAACACTGAAGCTTTCTTT
CASSLGGQNTEAFF
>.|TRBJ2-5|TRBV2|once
TGTGCCAGCAGTGAAGGGAATCAGGGCTTGGAGACCCAGTACTTC
CASSEGNQGLETQYF
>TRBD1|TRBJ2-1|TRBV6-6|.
TGTGCCAGCAGTCGTACGAGGGGACAGTACAATGAGCAGTTCTTC
CASSRTRGQYNEQFF
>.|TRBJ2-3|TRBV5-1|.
TGCGCCAGCAGCTTGGGCTCGGGAATAAAAGATACGCAGTATTTT
CASSLGSGIKDTQYF
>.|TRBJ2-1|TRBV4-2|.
TGTGCCAGCAGTCCCGAGGCGGGATTCCAGTTCTTC
CASSPEAGFQFF
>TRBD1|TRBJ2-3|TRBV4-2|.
TGTGCCAGCAGCCTAGGGACAGGTATTACAGATACGCAGTATTTT
CASSLGTGITDTQYF
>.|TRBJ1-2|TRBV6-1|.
TGTGCCAGCAGTGAGACCACCGAACGGTATGGCTACACCTTC
CASSETTERYGYTF
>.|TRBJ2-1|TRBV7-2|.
TGTGCCAGCAGCTTCGGTAGGGGCAATGAGCAGTTCTTC
CASSFGRGNEQFF
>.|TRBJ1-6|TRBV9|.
TGTGCCAGCAGCGTAGGCACCACCTCTAATTCACCCCTCCACTTT
CASSVGTTSNSPLHF
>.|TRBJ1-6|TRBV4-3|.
TGCGCCAGCAGCCAGTGGACTTTTGATTCACCCCTCCACTTT
CASSQWTFDSPLHF
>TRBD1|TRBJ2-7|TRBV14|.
TGTGCCAGCAGCCCCAATATACAGGGGAAGCAGTACTTC
CASSPNIQGKQYF
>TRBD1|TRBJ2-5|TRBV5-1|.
TGCGCCAGCAGCCTCTCCGGGACAGTGTACCAAGAGACCCAGTACTTC
CASSLSGTVYQETQYF
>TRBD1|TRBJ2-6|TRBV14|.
TGTGCCAGCAGCCAGGACAGGGATGTTGGGGCCAACGTCCTGACTTTC
CASSQDRDVGANVLTF
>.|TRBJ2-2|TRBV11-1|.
TGTGCCAGCAGCTTAAGGCCGGCTGGCCTTACCGGGGAGCTGTTTTTT
CASSLRPAGLTGELFF
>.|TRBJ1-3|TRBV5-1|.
TGCGCCAGCAGCCCTCGGAGCGGAACAACGAGCTCTGGAAACACCATATATTTT
CASSPRSGTTSSGNTIYF
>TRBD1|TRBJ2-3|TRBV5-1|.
TGCGCCAGCGGCCCTATCCGGACAGGGACAGATACGCAGTATTTT
CASGPIRTGTDTQYF
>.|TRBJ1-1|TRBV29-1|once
TGCAGCGTTAAACAGGAGTGGGCTGAAGCTTTCTTT
CSVKQEWAEAFF
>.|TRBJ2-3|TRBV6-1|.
TGTGCCAGCAGTGATAGTGTCGGTCCCACAGATACGCAGTATTTT
CASSDSVGPTDTQYF
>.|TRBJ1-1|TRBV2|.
TGTGCCACCCACCAGACAGAGAACACTGAAGCTTTCTTT
CATHQTENTEAFF
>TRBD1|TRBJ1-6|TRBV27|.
TGTGCCAGCAGACCGACAGGGAATAATTCACCCCTCCACTTT
CASRPTGNNSPLHF
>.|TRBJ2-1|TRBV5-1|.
TGCGCCAGCAGCTTGACGGACCGCTCCTACAATGAGCAGTTCTTC
CASSLTDRSYNEQFF
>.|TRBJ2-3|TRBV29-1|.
TGCAGCGTTTCGAGGGGGGGCCAAGGGACAGATACGCAGTATTTT
CSVSRGGQGTDTQYF
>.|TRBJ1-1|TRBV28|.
TGTGCCAGCTTTACGTCCGTGAACACTGAAGCTTTCTTT
CASFTSVNTEAFF
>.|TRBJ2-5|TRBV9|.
TGTGCCAGCAGCTCCCGGACTTCTCAACGTGAAGAGACCCAGTACTTC
CASSSRTSQREETQYF
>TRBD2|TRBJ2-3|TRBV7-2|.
TGTGCCAGCAGCTTCAGAGCGGGGGGCCATTCAGATACGCAGTATTTT
CASSFRAGGHSDTQYF
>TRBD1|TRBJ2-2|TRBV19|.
TGTGCCAGCCTGGGGACAGGAAACACCGGGGAGCTGTTTTTT
CASLGTGNTGELFF
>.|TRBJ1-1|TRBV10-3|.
TGTGCCATCAGCCTAACAGTGAACACTGAAGCTTTCTTT
CAISLTVNTEAFF
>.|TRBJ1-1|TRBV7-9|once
TGTGCCAGCAGCTTACTGGGGGAAGCTTTCTTT
CASSLLGEAFF
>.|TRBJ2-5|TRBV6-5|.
TGTGCCAGCAGTTATGAGGGGACCCGAGAGACCCAGTACTTC
CASSYEGTRETQYF